This is a list of T cell receptor beta chains from one sample in a study of OX40 agonist ivuxolimab in advanced cancers. Sequencing was performed with immunoSEQ multiplex PCR; in TCRdb, only in-frame clones are kept and a portion is missing. Here the sample spans about 100,000 clones, around 90% being singletons. The input for sequencing was CD4+ or CD8+ T cells sorted from blood, taken in a trial of the OX40 agonist ivuxolimab. Receptor source: an adult with an advanced solid tumor such as melanoma, head and neck, liver or kidney cancer. CDR3s include the opening cysteine and the closing phenylalanine or tryptophan. The D gene is left open where the match is weak. The size entry is marked missing in some rows and otherwise reads once, few, many or a size class.

abundance,d_gene,j_gene,v_gene,CDR3nt,CDR3aa
NA,NA,TRBJ2-7,TRBV30,TGTGCCTGGAGTGTAGGACTGTTCTACGAGCAGTACTTC,CAWSVGLFYEQYF
NA,TRBD2,TRBJ2-7,TRBV4-2,TGTGCCAGCAGCCAAGATGGCGGGGGAAGCTCCTACGAGCAGTACTTC,CASSQDGGGSSYEQYF
NA,NA,TRBJ1-1,TRBV9,TGTGCCAGCAGCGTAGATGACACTGAAGCTTTCTTT,CASSVDDTEAFF
once,NA,TRBJ2-7,TRBV9,TGTGCCAGCAGCGTAACGGGCAGGGACGAGCAGTACTTC,CASSVTGRDEQYF
NA,TRBD2,TRBJ2-1,TRBV10-3,TGTGCCATCAGTGAGACCGGGACTAGCGGGGGGAATGAGCAGTTCTTC,CAISETGTSGGNEQFF
NA,TRBD2,TRBJ2-1,TRBV5-1,TGCGCCAGCAGAAGAGCTAGCGGGAGCCATGAGCAGTTCTTC,CASRRASGSHEQFF
few,NA,TRBJ1-5,TRBV19,TGTGCCAGTAGTATGGTGGGGTATGGACAGCCCCAGCATTTT,CASSMVGYGQPQHF
NA,NA,TRBJ1-2,TRBV5-4,TGTGCCAGCAGCCCCCGGGACATAGGTGGCTACACCTTC,CASSPRDIGGYTF
NA,NA,TRBJ1-5,TRBV7-8,TGTGCCAGCAGCCTCCGGGACAGCAATCAGCCCCAGCATTTT,CASSLRDSNQPQHF
NA,NA,TRBJ2-7,TRBV11-3,TGTGCCAGCAGCGGGGCCAGGTACGAGCAGTACTTC,CASSGARYEQYF
NA,NA,TRBJ2-1,TRBV2,TGTGCCAGCAGTGGAACTAGCTACAATGAGCAGTTCTTC,CASSGTSYNEQFF
NA,NA,TRBJ2-2,TRBV9,TGTGCCAGCAGTTGGGACTCGAACACCGGGGAGCTGTTTTTT,CASSWDSNTGELFF
NA,NA,TRBJ1-2,TRBV10-2,TGCGCCAGCAGTGTGGGCAGGCCGGGTAACTATGGCTACACCTTC,CASSVGRPGNYGYTF
NA,TRBD1,TRBJ2-2,TRBV7-9,TGTGCCAGCAGCTTAGGGACAGGTCTTAACACCGGGGAGCTGTTTTTT,CASSLGTGLNTGELFF
NA,NA,TRBJ1-2,TRBV19,TGTGCCAGTAGTATCCAGGGCGGACTCTATGGCTACACCTTC,CASSIQGGLYGYTF
NA,NA,TRBJ2-7,TRBV18,TGTGCCAGCTCACCTTCCTCCCCCTCCTACGAGCAGTACTTC,CASSPSSPSYEQYF
NA,NA,TRBJ1-5,TRBV25-1,TGTGCCAGCAGTGATAAGGACTGGGGGGCCGATCAGCCCCAGCATTTT,CASSDKDWGADQPQHF
NA,NA,TRBJ1-1,TRBV7-2,TGTGCCAGCAGCTTAGATGTCGAGGGGGACGCTTTCTTT,CASSLDVEGDAFF
NA,TRBD1,TRBJ2-3,TRBV11-3,TGTGCCAGCAGCTTAAGGGGGCAAGATACGCAGTATTTT,CASSLRGQDTQYF
once,NA,TRBJ1-2,TRBV12-5,TGTGCTAGTGGTTTGGGGCCAGGGGGCTACACCTTC,CASGLGPGGYTF
NA,NA,TRBJ1-4,TRBV28,TGTGCCAGCAGTACCCCGGCGCGGGGAAATGAAAAACTGTTTTTT,CASSTPARGNEKLFF
NA,TRBD1,TRBJ2-7,TRBV6-5,TGTGCCAGCAGCCGACAGGGGCCCTCCTACGAGCAGTACTTC,CASSRQGPSYEQYF
NA,TRBD1,TRBJ1-1,TRBV5-6,TGTGCCAGCAGCTGGGCCGGGACAGGGGGCTCTGTAGCTTTCTTT,CASSWAGTGGSVAFF
NA,NA,TRBJ2-2,TRBV30,TGTGCCTGGAGTGTACTGTTCACCGGGGAGCTGTTTTTT,CAWSVLFTGELFF
NA,TRBD1,TRBJ1-1,TRBV7-9,TGTGCCAGCAGCTTAGAAGGCGGAACAGGGGCCGGGGTGGAAGCTTTCTTT,CASSLEGGTGAGVEAFF
NA,NA,TRBJ1-2,TRBV6-6,TGTGCCAGCACTTCCTCCGGGGCGTTTAGCTATGGCTACACCTTC,CASTSSGAFSYGYTF
NA,NA,TRBJ2-7,TRBV5-8,TGTGCCAGCAGTTTGCAGGGGGGATACGAGCAGTACTTC,CASSLQGGYEQYF